The entry that follows covers one TCR beta chain sequence. No cognate antigen has been identified for it. The record has no base qualities; no much larger clone is one base away. Ficoll-Paque density gradient centrifugation was used to isolate PBMCs. The sample belongs to a study of T-cell memory formation after mild COVID-19 (dated by TCRdb to the early 2020s). Background for the entire study: Most TCR sequence clusters were specific to one of the two donors. In a couple of donors, T-cell clones that expanded and contracted after mild COVID-19 were tracked by sequencing TCRalpha and TCRbeta repertoires over time. The cohort was made up of two young adult volunteers, one female and one male, who were previously healthy.

Summary of the overall study and its limitations: Some responding clones were detected in pre-infection memory, which suggested that pre-existing cross-reactive memory T cells had joined the SARS-CoV-2 response. The second-wave clones that peaked on day 37 were not confirmed to be SARS-CoV-2 specific. The study covered only a couple of mild cases, and larger cohorts including severe cases with pre-infection samples were considered necessary. Contracting CD4+ clones appeared mostly in the CM and EM memory subsets, whereas CD8+ clones were enriched in EMRA. Clones that contracted from day 15 to 85 showed balanced CD4/CD8 phenotypes, whereas a second wave of clones that expanded from day 15 to 37 leaned towards CD4+.

V and J are trimmed by 5 bases and 2 bases, and the gene matches miss 5 bases of the junction. From its cysteine to its phenylalanine, the CDR3 spans 15 amino acids. Just the 45-base CDR3 DNA is kept, in frame starting at base 1. TCRdb lists the instrument as Illumina NovaSeq 6000. TCRalpha and TCRbeta cDNA libraries were constructed by 5'RACE with constant-segment primers, with sample barcodes and unique molecular identifiers being introduced. RNA was extracted from every sample with Trizol reagent. The libraries were amplified in two PCR steps, and the second step added a second sample barcode and Illumina TruSeq adapters. Sequencing of libraries was performed on an Illumina NovaSeq with 2 x 150 bp paired-end reads. The authors' pipeline ran thus. The reads were demultiplexed and collapsed into UMI-guided consensus sequences using migec v1.2.7. Using mixcr v2.1.11, UMI consensuses were aligned to TRA and TRB V and J templates and then assembled into clonotypes. Expanded or contracted clonotypes were those called significant by both edgeR and NoisET, with noise models trained on biological replicates. For edgeR calls, the thresholds were a false discovery rate-adjusted p below 0.01 and a log2 fold-change of 1. As an exploratory analysis of dynamics, max-normalized trajectories of the 1000 most abundant clonotypes were examined by PCA with hierarchical clustering. The CD4 or CD8 phenotype of responding clones was assigned using the separately sequenced CD4+ and CD8+ repertoires. Through fastp at Q25 and MiXCR, TCRdb rebuilt clones from the public reads, retaining in-frame beta chains. Duplicate CDR3 protein sequences are folded into a single record with the most common DNA and genes. These V and J calls rely on TCRdb rather than the paper's analysis. The sample table contains 410,000 or so distinct CDR3 sequences; only one count was recorded for about 22% of them. Around 13% of the sample is taken by the ten largest.

The sample consisted of PBMCs or a T cell subset sorted from them (not recorded which). Recombination connected TRBV12-3 or TRBV12-4 to TRBJ2-2; the junction holds 7 bases that match TRBD1. The source is an adult woman who had mild COVID-19 (a few samples of this study predate the infection). The sample titles of this study are shuffled in the database, so cell type and time point are left out; the donor was told from shared clones. The nucleotides are TGTGCCAGCAGTAGAACAGGGGCTAACACCGGGGAGCTGTTTTTT. This encodes CASSRTGANTGELFF.